This T cell receptor (beta chain) stems from a study of PD-1 blockade in classical Hodgkin lymphoma. Across the whole study: The study gave patients nivolumab 3 mg/kg intravenously every 2 weeks.

The method was immunoSEQ multiplex PCR; TCRdb's version includes in-frame clones alone and lacks a portion of them. The sample carries around 100,000 clones, 75% to 90% recorded once. Every patient was affected by relapse after autologous stem cell transplantation, while exposure to brentuximab vedotin was not uniform. Patients' outcomes at their best amounted to complete response, partial response or progressive disease. CDR3 size: 16 residues. The V and J ends lost 3 bases and 6 bases respectively, with 21 bases between them. Germline CDR1 and CDR2: SQVTM and ANQGSEA. A remark on this clone: Its target is not known.

General study results and limits: Possibly reflecting disease activity or prior therapy, repertoire differences have causes that remain undefined. Newly diagnosed patients were said to have less baseline TCR diversity than healthy donors did.

The sequence was collected from a human donor with classical Hodgkin lymphoma. Sequenced here: peripheral blood mononuclear cells (PBMCs), sampled before the second cycle of nivolumab. The chain joins TRBV29-1 to TRBJ2-1, with no clear D. CDR3 amino acids: CSVEEPRSVLSNEQFF. In DNA, the CDR3 is TGCAGCGTTGAGGAACCGAGGTCAGTTTTATCCAATGAGCAGTTCTTC.